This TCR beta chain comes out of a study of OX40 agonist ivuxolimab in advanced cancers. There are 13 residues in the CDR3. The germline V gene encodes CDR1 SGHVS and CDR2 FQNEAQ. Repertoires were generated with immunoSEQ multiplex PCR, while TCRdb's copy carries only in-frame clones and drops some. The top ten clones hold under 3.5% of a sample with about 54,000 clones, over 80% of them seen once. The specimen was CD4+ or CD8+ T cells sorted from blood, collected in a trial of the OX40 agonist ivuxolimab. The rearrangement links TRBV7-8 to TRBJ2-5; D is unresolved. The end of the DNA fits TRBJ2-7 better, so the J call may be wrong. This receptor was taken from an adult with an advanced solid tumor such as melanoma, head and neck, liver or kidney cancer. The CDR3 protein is CASSLWATYEQYF. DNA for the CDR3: TGTGCCAGCAGCTTATGGGCGACCTACGAGCAGTACTTC.